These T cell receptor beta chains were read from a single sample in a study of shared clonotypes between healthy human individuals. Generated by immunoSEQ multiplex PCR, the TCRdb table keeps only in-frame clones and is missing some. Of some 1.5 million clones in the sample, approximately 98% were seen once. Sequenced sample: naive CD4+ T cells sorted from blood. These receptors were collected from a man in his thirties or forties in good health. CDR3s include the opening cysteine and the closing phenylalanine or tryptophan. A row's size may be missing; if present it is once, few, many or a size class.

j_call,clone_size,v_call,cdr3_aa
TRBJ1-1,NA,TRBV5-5,CASSSAGGTEAFF
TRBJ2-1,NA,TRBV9,CASSVWAGTSGNEQFF
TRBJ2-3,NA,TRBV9,CASSAVAGGPPDTQYF
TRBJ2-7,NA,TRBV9,CASSPSPGAKAYEQYF
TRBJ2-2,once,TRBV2,CAIRQATGELFF
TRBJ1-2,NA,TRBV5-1,CASSPDRGYGGYTF
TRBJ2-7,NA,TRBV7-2,CASSLALQIAGGYFPYEQYF
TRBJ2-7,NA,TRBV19,CASSIGAGPYEQYF
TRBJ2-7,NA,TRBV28,CASSSPAGFGEQYF
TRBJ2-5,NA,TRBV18,CASSNGETQYF
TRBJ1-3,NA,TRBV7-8,CASSLARAGNTIYF
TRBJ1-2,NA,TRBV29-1,CSVDEGQGASTF
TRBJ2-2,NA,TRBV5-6,CASSPGDLHPATGELFF
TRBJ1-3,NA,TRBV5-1,CASSLVPGTGNTIYF
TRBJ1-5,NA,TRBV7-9,CASTLDIGPQHF
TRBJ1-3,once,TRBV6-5,CATSGQATGNTIYF
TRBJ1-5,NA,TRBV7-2,CASSLSGGNQPQHF
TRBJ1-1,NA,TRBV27,CASSRMGLGTEAFF
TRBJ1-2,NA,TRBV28,CAIQRQGRGGYTF
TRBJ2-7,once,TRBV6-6,CASSYTASQQYF
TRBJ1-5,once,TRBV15,CATSKGAAGNQPQHF
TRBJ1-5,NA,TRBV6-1,CASTPNGSNQPQHF
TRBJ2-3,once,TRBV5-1,CASSPGLAGFTDTQYF
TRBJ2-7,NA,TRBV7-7,CASSSGLAGTYEQYF
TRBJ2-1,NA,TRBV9,CASSVAGAYNEQFF
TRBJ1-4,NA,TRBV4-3,CASSQGGEKLFF
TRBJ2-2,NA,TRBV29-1,CSVLTGLIANTGELFF
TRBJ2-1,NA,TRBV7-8,CASRNLTRDNNEQFF
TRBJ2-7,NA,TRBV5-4,CVSSVSGSHEQYF